These T cell receptor beta chains were read from a single sample in a study of T cell responses to AZD1222 COVID-19 vaccine. The method was immunoSEQ multiplex PCR; TCRdb's version includes in-frame clones alone and lacks a portion of them. This sample has approximately 94,000 clones, with approximately 91% found just once. This specimen was peripheral blood, taken on day 0 of AZD1222 vaccination. The receptors were gathered from an adult in good health. The CDR3 runs from the conserved cysteine through the conserved F or W. The order of the fields is D gene, V gene, J gene, CDR3 protein, CDR3 DNA. D genes are given only for firm matches.

TRBD1	TRBV10-2	TRBJ2-3	CASMDRWADTQYF	TGCGCCAGCATGGACAGGTGGGCAGATACGCAGTATTTT
-	TRBV18	TRBJ2-3	CASSPGVGGGPDTQYF	TGTGCCAGCTCACCTGGGGTTGGCGGAGGGCCAGATACGCAGTATTTT
TRBD2	TRBV30	TRBJ2-1	CAWRGLDNEQFF	TGTGCCTGGAGGGGACTAGACAATGAGCAGTTCTTC
-	TRBV9	TRBJ2-2	CASSASTSPTGELFF	TGTGCCAGCAGCGCCTCGACTAGTCCGACCGGGGAGCTGTTTTTT
TRBD1	TRBV7-2	TRBJ1-4	CASSLSGRGTNEKLFF	TGTGCCAGCAGCCTCTCGGGCAGGGGGACTAATGAAAAACTGTTTTTT
-	TRBV5-4	TRBJ2-2	CASSLGGRGNTGELFF	TGTGCCAGCAGCTTGGGAGGCAGGGGGAACACCGGGGAGCTGTTTTTT
-	TRBV5-1	TRBJ1-2	CASSSEGRGYGYTF	TGCGCCAGCAGCTCGGAAGGGAGAGGCTATGGCTACACCTTC
-	TRBV6-2/TRBV6-3	TRBJ2-7	CASSPSSYEQYF	TGTGCCAGCAGTCCAAGCTCCTACGAGCAGTACTTC
-	TRBV2	TRBJ2-7	CASRADGTFSYEQYF	TGTGCCAGCAGAGCCGACGGAACCTTCTCCTACGAGCAGTACTTC
-	TRBV9	TRBJ1-5	CASSDHLGDQPQHF	TGTGCCAGCAGCGACCACTTGGGCGATCAGCCCCAGCATTTT
-	TRBV6-5	TRBJ1-1	CASHPRGGLTEAFF	TGTGCCAGCCACCCTAGGGGGGGCCTCACTGAAGCTTTCTTT